Ten or more counts support the clone carrying this T cell receptor (beta chain). This specimen belongs to a study of patients and donors after allogeneic stem cell transplantation. Germline V gene lookup returns CDR1 DFQATT and CDR2 SNEGSKA (reference sequence). The CDR3 sequence is 13 residues long. V lost 5 bases and J 4 bases, leaving 12 bases between the germline ends. TCRdb independently ran MiXCR on the RT-PCR reads; one entry per CDR3 protein. Of hundreds of thousands of distinct CDR3 sequences listed, 16% were seen once; the top ten hold less than 9.5%. Sequencing input: blood, either unsorted or a sorted T cell fraction (not recorded which). The sequence derives from a human donor who was either an allogeneic HSCT recipient or a stem cell or donor lymphocyte infusion donor (not recorded which). It is not recorded whose cells these are; they may come from a transplant donor. The chain is built from TRBV20-1 and TRBJ2-1; D perhaps matches TRBD2 (6 bases). The CDR3 bases are TGCAGTGCTCCCAGGGCGGGATACAATGAGCAGTTCTTC. This translates into CSAPRAGYNEQFF.